This T cell receptor beta chain was retrieved from a study of T-cell memory formation after mild COVID-19 (dated by TCRdb to the early 2020s). Regarding the complete study: Most TCR sequence clusters were specific to one of the two donors. Longitudinal TCRalpha and TCRbeta repertoire sequencing tracked T-cell clones expanding and contracting after mild COVID-19 in two donors. Two young, previously healthy adult volunteers, one female and one male, were included in the cohort.

Sequencer: Illumina NovaSeq 6000. Using 5'RACE with constant-segment primers, TCRalpha and TCRbeta cDNA libraries were constructed, with sample barcodes and unique molecular identifiers added in the process. RNA was extracted from every sample with Trizol reagent. Amplification of the libraries took two PCR steps, and the second step added a second sample barcode plus Illumina TruSeq adapters. Sequencing of the libraries was done on an Illumina NovaSeq, producing 2 x 150 bp paired-end reads. In the paper's pipeline: With migec v1.2.7, reads were demultiplexed and then collapsed into UMI-guided consensus sequences. Using mixcr v2.1.11, the UMI consensuses were aligned to TRA and TRB V and J templates and assembled into clonotypes. Expanded or contracted clonotypes were those called significant by both edgeR and NoisET, with noise models trained on biological replicates. edgeR calls used a false discovery rate-adjusted p below 0.01 and a log2 fold-change threshold of 1. PCA with hierarchical clustering of max-normalized trajectories of the 1000 most abundant clonotypes was used as exploratory dynamics analysis. The CD4 or CD8 phenotype of responding clones was assigned using the separately sequenced CD4+ and CD8+ repertoires. Starting from the raw public reads, TCRdb applied fastp trimming at Q25, assembled clones with MiXCR and retained in-frame beta chains. Here each entry gathers all rows of one CDR3 protein and keeps the most common genes and DNA. The V and J calls were not made by the authors but by TCRdb's processing. The sample table holds around 200,000 distinct CDR3 sequences, of which about 20% were seen once. The ten largest clones represent about 21% of the sample.

The CDR1 and CDR2 encoded by the germline V gene (reference sequence) are GTSNPN and SVGIG. Deletion took 7 bases off V and 5 bases off J, with a span of 8 bases between the germline ends. The CDR3 sequence holds 10 residues, the cysteine and phenylalanine included. Only the CDR3 portion is preserved as DNA: 30 bases, with reading frame beginning at the first base. Remarks on this clonotype: Its antigen is not yet known. The input lacks base qualities; no much larger clone sits a single base away.

PBMCs were isolated by Ficoll-Paque density gradient centrifugation. The research as a whole found: Balanced CD4/CD8 phenotypes were observed for clones contracting from day 15 to 85, whereas a bias towards CD4+ was observed for a second wave of clones expanding from day 15 to 37. SARS-CoV-2 specificity was not confirmed for the second-wave clones peaking on day 37. Contracting CD4+ clones were found mainly in CM and EM memory subsets, while CD8+ clones were enriched in EMRA. Only a couple of mild cases were covered by the study, and larger cohorts that include severe cases with pre-infection samples were considered necessary. Some responding clones were detected in pre-infection memory, which suggested that pre-existing cross-reactive memory T cells had joined the SARS-CoV-2 response.

This TCR was recovered from an adult woman who had mild COVID-19 (a few samples of this study predate the infection). The sample titles of this study are shuffled in the database, so cell type and time point are left out; the donor was told from shared clones. Sequenced sample: PBMCs or a T cell subset sorted from them (not recorded which). Recombination connected TRBV30 to TRBJ1-2; the D gene is not confidently resolved. The DNA sequence is as follows: TGTGCCTACTACAAGTATGGCTACACCTTC. Its coded protein is CAYYKYGYTF.